This T cell receptor (beta chain) is from a study of sequential checkpoint blockade in melanoma. Data came from immunoSEQ multiplex PCR; TCRdb stores just in-frame clones and leaves some out. The repertoire holds 25,000 to 30,000 clones, with roughly 80% as singletons. Treatment in this sample: randomized to nivolumab then ipilimumab (arm A) or the reverse (arm B). The CDR3 sequence is 17 residues long. The V gene end was trimmed by 2 bases and the J gene end by 2 bases; junction bases not matched to a gene: 4. Germline loops: CDR1 MNHEY, CDR2 SMNVEV (reference sequence). This specimen was CD8+ T cells sorted from blood (inferred from file names), taken from a patient given nivolumab and ipilimumab in sequence. This sequence was found in a human donor with melanoma. The chain employs TRBV27 and TRBJ2-3, with 13 positions matching TRBD2. CDR3 nucleotide sequence: TGTGCCAGCAGTTTAAGGGGACTAGCGGGGCACACAGATACGCAGTATTTT. This codes for CASSLRGLAGHTDTQYF.